The 30 T cell receptor beta chains listed next were all sequenced from one sample in a study of CD8 T cells in Susac syndrome. RNA amounts of about 0.5 to 1 ug underwent reverse transcription with random hexamers. MiXCR was run by TCRdb on the immunoSEQ multiplex PCR reads, yielding one entry per CDR3 protein. This table has about 85,000 distinct CDR3 sequences, approximately 95% appearing once. The sequenced sample was CD8+ T cells from PBMCs. Every receptor here comes from a human donor with Susac syndrome.

V and J are TRBV12-3 or TRBV12-4 and TRBJ2-1, with 7 positions matching TRBD2. CDR3 length: 15 residues. V dropped 5 bases and J dropped 4; count of bases not matched to a gene: 8. The CDR3 is CASSPSGLMYNEQFF. The CDR3 DNA reads as TGTGCCAGCAGTCCTAGCGGACTGATGTACAATGAGCAGTTCTTC.

The rearrangement links TRBV5-1 to TRBJ2-5; no firm D call. CDR1 and CDR2 (germline): SGHRS, YFSETQ. The CDR3 is 13 amino acids. V was cut by 7 bases and J by 2 bases, with 12 bases left in between. CDR3 sequence: CASHPEVQETQYF. CDR3 DNA sequence: TGCGCCAGCCACCCTGAGGTGCAAGAGACCCAGTACTTC. The full variable domain, its missing parts supplied by reference TRBV5-1 and TRBJ2-5, is KAGVTQTPRYLIKTRGQQVTLSCSPISGHRSVSWYQQTPGQGLQFLFEYFSETQRNKGNFPGRFSGRQFSNSRSEMNVSTLELGDSALYLCASHPEVQETQYFGPGTRLLVL.

V usage is TRBV9 and J usage is TRBJ2-1, with TRBD2 matching 8 bases. CDR1 SGDLS and CDR2 YYNGEE come from the germline V gene. V dropped 3 bases and J dropped 4; count of bases not matched to a gene: 12. There are 17 residues in the CDR3. In DNA form, the CDR3 reads TGTGCCAGCAGCGCCCCGGCGACAGGACTAGCTTACAATGAGCAGTTCTTC. It translates to CASSAPATGLAYNEQFF.

The gene calls are TRBV4-2 and TRBJ2-1; 7 nucleotides match TRBD1. V dropped 0 bases and J dropped 7; count of bases not matched to a gene: 12. The CDR3 contains 17 residues. Germline V CDR1 and CDR2: LGHNA, YNFKEQ. CDR3 in amino acids: CASSQDKRQGVKNEQFF. Here the CDR3 DNA reads TGTGCCAGCAGCCAAGACAAGAGGCAGGGGGTTAAGAATGAGCAGTTCTTC.

This chain uses TRBV19 with TRBJ2-1; D is perhaps TRBD2 (6 bases). V lost 4 bases, J lost 7 bases, and 14 bases lay in between. CDR1 LNHDA and CDR2 SQIVND come from the germline V gene (reference sequence). This CDR3 has 14 amino acids. CDR3 DNA sequence: TGTGCCAGTAGTACCGCGGGACTGGAAAATGAGCAGTTCTTC. Translating gives CASSTAGLENEQFF.

This clonotype was recorded once. This sequence joins TRBV19 and TRBJ2-4; no reliable D call. The V end was cut by 5 bases, the J end by 0 bases, with 11 bases between. This CDR3 contains 15 residues. CDR1 LNHDA and CDR2 SQIVND come from the germline V gene (reference sequence). CDR3 coding DNA: TGTGCCAGTAGTCCGACTCAGGTAGCCAAAAACATTCAGTACTTC. Protein sequence: CASSPTQVAKNIQYF.

The chain recombines TRBV20-1 with TRBJ2-1, with 8 positions matching TRBD2. The J segment lost 6 bases and the V segment lost 4 bases, leaving 8 bases of the junction unmatched. Germline V gene lookup returns CDR1 DFQATT and CDR2 SNEGSKA (reference sequence). The CDR3 is 14 amino acids. CDR3 in amino acids: CSAILTGLANEQFF. The CDR3 DNA sequence: TGCAGTGCTATCTTGACAGGACTAGCCAATGAGCAGTTCTTC.

This clonotype has just one count. The genes are TRBV4-3 and TRBJ2-6; D might be TRBD2 (6 bases). Germline CDR1 and CDR2: LGHNA and YSLEER. The CDR3 extends over 15 amino acids. Trimming took off 3 bases at V and 4 bases at J, with 10 bases between the two ends. The CDR3 loop is CASSHGGTGANVLTF. The CDR3 nucleotides are TGCGCCAGCAGCCACGGGGGAACAGGGGCCAACGTCCTGACTTTC.

The chain employs TRBV5-1 and TRBJ2-1; TRBD2 matches 8 bases. The CDR3 totals 16 residues. Germline values: CDR1 SGHRS, CDR2 YFSETQ. The V gene end was trimmed by 1 base and the J gene end by 3 bases; junction bases not matched to a gene: 6. This CDR3 is CASSLRVREDYNEQFF. The CDR3 DNA reads TGCGCCAGCAGCTTGCGGGTGCGGGAGGACTACAATGAGCAGTTCTTC.

The V and J genes are TRBV29-1 and TRBJ2-7, with 8 bases that match TRBD1. The CDR3 spans 13 residues. V lost 7 bases, J lost 6 bases, and 11 bases stayed unmatched. Germline-derived CDR1 and CDR2 are SQVTM and ANQGSEA. The CDR3 DNA reads TGCAGCGGCGGTCCGGGACAGGTGGGCGAGCAGTACTTC. The encoded protein is CSGGPGQVGEQYF.

The gene calls are TRBV20-1 and TRBJ2-1; no clear D. The CDR3 runs to 14 residues. CDR1 and CDR2 (germline): DFQATT, SNEGSKA (reference sequence). The CDR3 loop is CSSWAESSYNEQFF. The CDR3, as DNA: TGCAGCTCCTGGGCGGAAAGCTCCTACAATGAGCAGTTCTTC.

This sequence joins TRBV9 and TRBJ2-7; TRBD2 might be the D (6 bases). V lost 6 bases, J lost 2 bases, and 15 bases lay in between. Germline CDR1 reads SGDLS; CDR2 reads YYNGEE. The CDR3 spans 14 residues. The CDR3 region is CASNPGGGTYEQYF. The CDR3, as DNA: TGTGCCAGCAATCCCGGGGGAGGAACCTACGAGCAGTACTTC.

The CDR3 bases are TGTGCCAGCAGAAGGGGTTACAATGAGCAGTTCTTC. Amino acids: CASRRGYNEQFF. V usage is TRBV25-1 and J usage is TRBJ2-1, with D perhaps TRBD1 (5 bases). Trimming shortened V by 6 bases and J by 4 bases, and 7 bases separated the two germline ends. Germline V gene data show CDR1 as MGHDK and CDR2 as SYGVNS. The CDR3 is 12 residues long.

This chain uses TRBV7-8 with TRBJ2-5; D possibly corresponds to TRBD2 (6 bases). CDR3 length: 15 amino acids. Trimming cost V 5 bases and J 1 base, with 14 bases left between them. Germline assignment: CDR1 SGHVS and CDR2 FQNEAQ. The CDR3 here is CASSPSTRIQETQYF. The CDR3 region has the DNA TGTGCCAGCAGCCCGTCGACTAGGATCCAAGAGACCCAGTACTTC.

This clonotype was recorded only once. The rearrangement joins TRBV13 to TRBJ2-3; D not resolved. Trimming stripped 2 bases from V and 2 bases from J, with 11 bases between. Germline assignment: CDR1 PRHDT and CDR2 FYEKMQ (reference sequence). This CDR3 is 15 amino acids long. The CDR3, as DNA: TGTGCCAGCAGCTTAAAGGTCTTGACCACAGATACGCAGTATTTT. Translating it yields CASSLKVLTTDTQYF. Complete variable domain (other parts from reference TRBV13 and TRBJ2-3): AAGVIQSPRHLIKEKRETATLKCYPIPRHDTVYWYQQGPGQDPQFLISFYEKMQSDKGSIPDRFSAQQFSDYHSELNMSSLELGDSALYFCASSLKVLTTDTQYFGPGTRLTVL.

For the CDR3, the DNA is TGTGCCAGCAGCTCGAGCATGACGCCCTACAATGAGCAGTTCTTC. It codes for CASSSSMTPYNEQFF. The chain couples TRBV7-9 to TRBJ2-1; D remains ambiguous. This CDR3 spans 15 amino acids. V was clipped by 4 bases and J by 2 bases, with 12 bases between them. Germline values: CDR1 SEHNR, CDR2 FQNEAQ (reference sequence).

This chain connects TRBV5-1 to TRBJ2-2; no clear D gene. CDR1 is SGHRS and CDR2 is YFSETQ in the germline V gene. This CDR3 has 12 residues. V lost 2 bases and J 3 bases, leaving 2 bases between the germline ends. The CDR3: CASSFDTGELFF. The CDR3 nucleotides are TGCGCCAGCAGCTTCGACACCGGGGAGCTGTTTTTT.

J is TRBJ1-1 and V is TRBV29-1, with 8 bases identical to TRBD1. Trimming cost V 1 base and J 6 bases; bases outside gene matches: 4. The CDR3 runs to 13 residues. The germline V gene has CDR1 SQVTM and CDR2 ANQGSEA. CDR3 region: CSVEGQGRSEAFF. CDR3 in DNA: TGCAGCGTTGAAGGACAGGGGCGGTCTGAAGCTTTCTTT.

Only a few counts were recorded for this clonotype. V usage is TRBV12-3 or TRBV12-4 and J usage is TRBJ2-7; TRBD2 agrees at 10 bases. Trimming cost V 2 bases and J 2 bases; bases outside gene matches: 3. This CDR3 comprises 15 residues. The CDR3 nucleotides read TGTGCCAGCAGTTTAAGAGGACTAGCGGCCTACGAGCAGTACTTC. It specifies CASSLRGLAAYEQYF.

This clonotype showed up just once. The chain carries TRBV6-5 and TRBJ1-2; D might be TRBD1 (5 bases). Trimming shortened V by 1 base and J by 8 bases, and 11 bases separated the two germline ends. The germline CDR1 and CDR2 sequences are MNHEY and SVGAGI. CDR3 length: 13 residues. CDR3 sequence (DNA): TGTGCCAGCAGTTACTTGGGGGATTCCGGCTACACCTTC. Residues: CASSYLGDSGYTF.

The chain recombines TRBV6-5 with TRBJ2-7, with 9 bases lining up with TRBD1. The CDR3 is 14 amino acids. Trimming cost V 4 bases and J 2 bases; bases outside gene matches: 3. Germline-derived CDR1 and CDR2 are MNHEY and SVGAGI. The CDR3 DNA is TGTGCCAGCAGTTCGGGGGACAGGGCCTACGAGCAGTACTTC. The encoded protein is CASSSGDRAYEQYF.

The sample holds one count of this clonotype. This chain joins TRBV7-9 and TRBJ2-7, with 8 bases aligning to TRBD2. There are 15 residues in the CDR3. Germline V gene sequence: CDR1 SEHNR, CDR2 FQNEAQ (reference sequence). The junction had 14 bases not matched to a gene; V was cut back by 7 bases and J by 6 bases. The CDR3 protein is CASTHTAREVGEQYF. CDR3 coding DNA: TGTGCCAGCACCCACACGGCGCGGGAGGTTGGCGAGCAGTACTTC.

The V gene is TRBV12-3 or TRBV12-4, the J gene TRBJ2-2; D not certain. V shed 2 bases and J shed 4 bases, with 5 bases lying between them. The CDR3 is 13 residues long. For the CDR3, the DNA is TGTGCCAGCAGTTTAAGCATCACCGGGGAGCTGTTTTTT. This codes for CASSLSITGELFF.

The chain couples TRBV3-1 to TRBJ2-5, with 10 bases matching TRBD2. This CDR3 is 18 amino acids long. Looked up from germline, CDR1 is LGHDT and CDR2 is YNNKEL (reference sequence). V shed 3 bases and J 3 bases; nucleotides not matched to a gene: 13. In DNA form, the CDR3 reads TGTGCCAGCAGCCAGGTTGCTAGCGGGGGATATTTCAAAGAGACCCAGTACTTC. It encodes CASSQVASGGYFKETQYF.

V and J are TRBV4-1 and TRBJ2-3; D call uncertain. CDR3 length equals 13 residues. Trimming pared 4 bases from V and 4 bases from J, leaving 9 bases between. Per germline, CDR1 MGHRA and CDR2 YSYEKL. The chain's CDR3 is CASSPPRADTQYF. The CDR3 DNA follows: TGCGCCAGCAGCCCTCCTAGAGCAGATACGCAGTATTTT.

This chain uses TRBV30 with TRBJ2-4; D remains unclear. The CDR3 is 14 residues long. Per the germline V gene, CDR1 is GTSNPN and CDR2 is SVGIG (reference sequence). V lost 3 bases to trimming and J lost 1 base, with 10 bases between them. In nucleotides, the CDR3 is TGTGCCTGGAGCGGCCTAGTGGCCAAAAACATTCAGTACTTC. Translating gives CAWSGLVAKNIQYF.

This clonotype appeared a single time. The genes are TRBV7-6 and TRBJ1-5; D is perhaps TRBD1 (6 bases). The CDR3 contains 14 residues. Germline lookup yields CDR1 SGHVS and CDR2 FNYEAQ. V lost 1 base and J 8 bases, leaving 12 bases between the germline ends. The chain's CDR3 is CASSLEGHLEPQHF. The CDR3 nucleotides are TGTGCCAGCAGCTTAGAGGGACACCTGGAGCCCCAGCATTTT.

This chain connects TRBV27 to TRBJ1-1; 7 bases fit TRBD1. Losses at the gene ends were 5 bases for V and 0 bases for J; bases not matched to a gene: 6. This CDR3 region has 15 residues. Germline CDR1 is MNHEY and CDR2 is SMNVEV (reference sequence). The CDR3 DNA follows: TGTGCCAGCAGTCGTACAGGGGTAATGAACACTGAAGCTTTCTTT. The encoded protein is CASSRTGVMNTEAFF.

This clonotype showed up just once. The chain uses TRBV7-2 and TRBJ2-7, with D perhaps TRBD2 (5 bases). Germline values: CDR1 SGHTA, CDR2 FQGNSA. The CDR3 extends over 18 amino acids. Deletions cut 2 bases from V and 4 bases from J, with 24 bases between. The CDR3 is CASSLSGWTLRESYEQYF. DNA of the CDR3: TGTGCCAGCAGCTTATCGGGGTGGACGTTAAGGGAGTCGTACGAGCAGTACTTC.

V gene TRBV20-1 combines with J gene TRBJ1-1, with D perhaps matching TRBD1 (5 bases). Germline-derived CDR1 and CDR2 are DFQATT and SNEGSKA (reference sequence). This CDR3 is built from 14 residues. V gave up 3 bases and J gave up 0 bases, with 11 bases separating them. The CDR3 reads CSARTPGLNTEAFF. DNA for the CDR3: TGCAGTGCTAGGACCCCAGGGCTGAACACTGAAGCTTTCTTT.